The 20 T cell receptor beta chains below come from one sample, sequenced in a study of cytomegalovirus exposure and HLA in healthy donors. PCR used 60 Vbeta primers and 13 Jbeta primers. Here immunoSEQ multiplex PCR was the method, and the copy in TCRdb shows in-frame clones only, minus some. The data show around 140,000 clones, and the top ten clones hold 0.96%. Sequencing was carried out using PBMCs. These receptors all come from a male donor in good health and CMV-seronegative.

J is TRBJ1-2 and V is TRBV5-4, with D tentatively TRBD1 (5 bases). CDR3 size: 14 residues. Germline CDR1 reads SGHNT; CDR2 reads YYREEE (reference sequence). V was shortened by 0 bases and J by 1 base, with 7 bases between the two germline ends. As DNA, the CDR3 is TGTGCCAGCAGCTTGGACGGGGGTAACTATGGCTACACCTTC. Protein: CASSLDGGNYGYTF. The full variable domain, its missing parts supplied by reference TRBV5-4 and TRBJ1-2, is ETGVTQSPTHLIKTRGQQVTLRCSSQSGHNTVSWYQQALGQGPQFIFQYYREEENGRGNFPPRFSGLQFPNYSSELNVNALELDDSALYLCASSLDGGNYGYTFGSGTRLTVV.

This chain links TRBV15 with TRBJ2-3; maybe TRBD2 (6 bases). CDR1 is LNHNV, CDR2 YYDKDF, per germline (reference sequence). CDR3 length: 17 residues. The ends were cut back, 3 bases at V and 7 bases at J, with 23 bases in the middle. The CDR3 loop reads CATSRKLAGGSMNTQYF. CDR3 nucleotide sequence: TGTGCCACCAGCAGGAAACTAGCAGGAGGGAGTATGAATACGCAGTATTTT.

The chain joins TRBV5-1 to TRBJ1-1; unclear D gene. The germline CDR1 and CDR2 sequences are SGHRS and YFSETQ. CDR3 length: 12 residues. The V end lost 4 bases, the J end lost 11 bases, and 15 bases lay between the germline ends. CDR3 amino acids: CASSLPSSWAFF. The DNA of the CDR3 is TGCGCCAGCAGCCTACCCTCCTCTTGGGCTTTCTTT.

The genes are TRBV6-1 and TRBJ1-4; TRBD1 might be the D (5 bases). Between the trimmed V and J ends, which lost 3 bases and 0 bases, there was a span of 14 bases. This CDR3 is 17 amino acids long. Germline loops: CDR1 MNHNS, CDR2 SASEGT. The CDR3 protein is CASSDGQGRATNEKLFF. The CDR3 nucleotides read TGTGCCAGCAGTGACGGGCAGGGCAGGGCAACTAATGAAAAACTGTTTTTT.

The chain combines TRBV6-1 with TRBJ1-5; possibly TRBD1 for D (5 bases). This CDR3 is built from 15 residues. Germline V gene data show CDR1 as MNHNS and CDR2 as SASEGT. Trimming left V 6 bases short and J 4 bases short, with 16 bases between. The CDR3 loop reads CASSPNQGGNQPQHF. Written as DNA, the CDR3 is TGTGCCAGCAGCCCCAATCAGGGAGGTAATCAGCCCCAGCATTTT.

The J gene is TRBJ1-1, the V gene TRBV28, with TRBD1 as a possible D gene (5 bases). This CDR3 has 13 amino acids. Germline V CDR1 and CDR2: MDHEN, SYDVKM. V was trimmed by 3 bases and J by 2 bases, leaving 7 bases between them. The CDR3 sequence: CASSFDSNTEAFF. For the CDR3, the DNA is TGTGCCAGCAGTTTCGACAGTAACACTGAAGCTTTCTTT.

The gene calls are TRBV29-1 and TRBJ2-2; 10 nucleotides line up with TRBD2. The CDR3 spans 14 residues. With 3 bases clipped from V and 5 bases from J, the junction kept 3 bases outside the gene matches. Germline CDR1 reads SQVTM; CDR2 reads ANQGSEA. The CDR3 coding sequence is TGCAGCGTTGACGGACTAGCGGAGACCGGGGAGCTGTTTTTT. Translated: CSVDGLAETGELFF.

The V and J genes are TRBV7-9 and TRBJ2-7; no clear D gene. This CDR3 comprises 16 residues. The V gene lost 0 bases and the J gene lost 3 bases, with 15 bases spanning the gap. Germline-derived CDR1 and CDR2 are SEHNR and FQNEAQ (reference sequence). The CDR3 spells CASSLAGARHLYEQYF. The CDR3 DNA is TGTGCCAGCAGCTTAGCGGGTGCCAGGCACCTCTACGAGCAGTACTTC.

The genes are TRBV19 and TRBJ1-2; TRBD1 agrees at 11 bases. V was pared by 0 bases and J by 8 bases, with 14 bases of the junction left unmatched. In germline, CDR1 is LNHDA, CDR2 SQIVND (reference sequence). The CDR3 has 18 residues. The CDR3 DNA follows: TGTGCCAGTAGTATAGATGGTCCCCCCCTGGACAGGGGGCGAGGCTACACCTTC. Its translation is CASSIDGPPLDRGRGYTF.

The rearrangement links TRBV4-2 to TRBJ2-5; 12 bases align to TRBD2. The V and J ends lost 4 bases and 2 bases, in that order; junction bases with no gene match: 5. Germline V gene lookup returns CDR1 LGHNA and CDR2 YNFKEQ. The CDR3 sequence is 16 residues long. The DNA for the CDR3 is TGTGCCAGCAGCCCTGGGACTAGCGGGTTTCAAGAGACCCAGTACTTC. Protein sequence: CASSPGTSGFQETQYF.

V usage is TRBV28 and J usage is TRBJ2-1, with 13 bases that match TRBD2. V lost 8 bases to trimming and J lost 8 bases; unmatched junction nucleotides: 6. The germline V gene encodes CDR1 MDHEN and CDR2 SYDVKM. This CDR3 is 14 amino acids long. Here the CDR3 reads CASLLAGGPYEQFF. CDR3 in DNA: TGTGCCAGCCTACTAGCGGGGGGGCCGTATGAGCAGTTCTTC.

The J gene is TRBJ2-1, the V gene TRBV19; tentative D call: TRBD2 (5 bases). The V gene lost 7 bases and the J gene lost 1 base, with 11 bases spanning the gap. Germline lookup yields CDR1 LNHDA and CDR2 SQIVND (reference sequence). This CDR3 region has 14 residues. In DNA, the CDR3 is TGTGCCAGTAAGGAGGTCTTTTCCTACAATGAGCAGTTCTTC. Translated, it gives CASKEVFSYNEQFF.

The rearrangement links TRBV6-5 to TRBJ1-2, with 9 bases lining up with TRBD1. Germline CDR1 and CDR2: MNHEY and SVGAGI. V trimming: 7 bases; J trimming: 6 bases; junction bases outside the gene matches: 6. The CDR3 has 13 residues. Here the CDR3 DNA reads TGTGCCAGCACCCTCCGACAGGGGGATGGCTACACCTTC. This sequence encodes CASTLRQGDGYTF.

This sequence joins TRBV5-1 and TRBJ1-5; D is possibly TRBD1 (6 bases). Germline values: CDR1 SGHRS, CDR2 YFSETQ. CDR3 size: 15 residues. Trimming took off 4 bases at V and 5 bases at J, with 16 bases between the two ends. Written as DNA, the CDR3 is TGCGCCAGCAGCCCGACAGGTAGTTCGGATCAGCCCCAGCATTTT. As protein: CASSPTGSSDQPQHF.

This chain links TRBV27 with TRBJ2-5; 8 bases match TRBD2. Trimming at V came to 4 bases and at J to 3 bases, leaving 10 bases not matched to a gene. Germline lookup yields CDR1 MNHEY and CDR2 SMNVEV (reference sequence). The CDR3 has 16 amino acids. The DNA for the CDR3 is TGTGCCAGCAGTTCCGTTACTAGCGGAGCAAAAGAGACCCAGTACTTC. It translates to CASSSVTSGAKETQYF.

The V gene is TRBV27, the J gene TRBJ2-3; TRBD2 matches at 8 bases. This CDR3 is 16 amino acids long. Germline V gene sequence: CDR1 MNHEY, CDR2 SMNVEV (reference sequence). After removal of 5 bases from V and 2 bases from J, the junction contained 9 bases not matched to a gene. Here the CDR3 DNA reads TGTGCCAGCAGTGCCACTCCAGCGGGAGCCACAGATACGCAGTATTTT. Protein sequence: CASSATPAGATDTQYF.

V usage is TRBV5-4 and J usage is TRBJ1-2; unclear D gene. Deletions cut 0 bases from V and 8 bases from J, with 14 bases between. CDR1 is SGHNT and CDR2 is YYREEE in the germline V gene (reference sequence). This CDR3 has 14 residues. The CDR3 reads CASSLETRTGGYTF. The CDR3, as DNA: TGTGCCAGCAGCTTGGAAACCCGCACGGGGGGCTACACCTTC.

The genes are TRBV28 and TRBJ1-1, with D hard to call. Germline CDR1 reads MDHEN; CDR2 reads SYDVKM. V lost 4 bases and J 4 bases, leaving 7 bases between the germline ends. This CDR3 has 12 residues. The CDR3 reads CASSSGGTEAFF. CDR3 coding DNA: TGTGCCAGCAGTTCAGGAGGCACTGAAGCTTTCTTT.

The V gene is TRBV7-8, the J gene TRBJ1-5, with TRBD1 identical over 8 bases. The CDR3 runs 15 residues. The V segment lost 4 bases and the J segment 9 bases; nucleotides outside the gene matches: 11. Germline V gene sequence: CDR1 SGHVS, CDR2 FQNEAQ. The CDR3 sequence is CASSSGQGEGGPQHF. CDR3 sequence (DNA): TGTGCCAGCAGCTCTGGACAGGGCGAAGGAGGGCCCCAGCATTTT.

This chain links TRBV5-5 with TRBJ2-1, with 12 positions matching TRBD2. Unmatched junction bases numbered 2, after V lost 3 bases and J lost 4 bases. Germline V gene lookup returns CDR1 SGHKS and CDR2 YYEKEE (reference sequence). CDR3 length: 15 amino acids. This CDR3 reads CASSSSGRAYNEQFF. In nucleotides, the CDR3 is TGTGCCAGCAGCTCTAGCGGGAGGGCGTACAATGAGCAGTTCTTC.